This T cell receptor beta chain was observed in a study of cytomegalovirus exposure and HLA in healthy donors. Study results and caveats: The study recorded 150 to 200 TCR beta chains that were cytomegalovirus-associated. A previous analysis found most TCR beta V segments productive roughly 90% or roughly 30% of the time.

It was with 60 Vbeta and 13 Jbeta primers that the PCR ran. Repertoires were generated with immunoSEQ multiplex PCR, while TCRdb's copy carries only in-frame clones and drops some. This table has 84,000 or so clones, around three quarters appearing once. Looked up from germline, CDR1 is SNHLY and CDR2 is FYNNEI. V dropped 7 bases and J dropped 1 base, with 10 bases sitting between them. The CDR3 is 14 amino acids. On this clone: Its antigen remains unidentified.

J is TRBJ2-2 and V is TRBV2, with D tentatively TRBD2 (7 bases). The specimen was PBMCs. This clonotype was obtained from a male donor in good health and CMV-seronegative. CDR3 coding DNA: TGTGCCAGCACGGGGGGCTTGAACACCGGGGAGCTGTTTTTT. This translates into CASTGGLNTGELFF.